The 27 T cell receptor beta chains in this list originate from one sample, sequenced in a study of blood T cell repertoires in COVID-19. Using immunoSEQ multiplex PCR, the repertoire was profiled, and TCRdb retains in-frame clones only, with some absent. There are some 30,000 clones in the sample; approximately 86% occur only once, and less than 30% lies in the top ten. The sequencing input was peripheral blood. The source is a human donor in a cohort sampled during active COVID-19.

The CDR3 nucleotides are TGCGCCAGCAGCTTGCGGACAGGCGGGACACACACTGAAGCTTTCTTT. Amino acids: CASSLRTGGTHTEAFF. This chain connects TRBV5-1 to TRBJ1-1; 7 bases map to TRBD1. The germline gives CDR1 SGHRS, CDR2 YFSETQ. The CDR3 is 16 residues long. The V gene end was trimmed by 1 base and the J gene end by 3 bases; junction bases not matched to a gene: 9.

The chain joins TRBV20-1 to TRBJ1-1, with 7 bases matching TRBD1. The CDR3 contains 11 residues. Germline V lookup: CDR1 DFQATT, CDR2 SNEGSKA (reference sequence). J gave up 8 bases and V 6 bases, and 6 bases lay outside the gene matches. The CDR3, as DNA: TGCAGTGCCCAACCAGGGGGGGAAGCTTTCTTT. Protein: CSAQPGGEAFF.

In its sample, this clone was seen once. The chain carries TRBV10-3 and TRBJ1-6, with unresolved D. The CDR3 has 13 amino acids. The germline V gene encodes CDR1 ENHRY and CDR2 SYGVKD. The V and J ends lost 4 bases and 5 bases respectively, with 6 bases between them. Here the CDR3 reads CAISGQNNSPLHF. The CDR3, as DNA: TGTGCCATCAGTGGCCAGAATAATTCACCCCTCCACTTT.

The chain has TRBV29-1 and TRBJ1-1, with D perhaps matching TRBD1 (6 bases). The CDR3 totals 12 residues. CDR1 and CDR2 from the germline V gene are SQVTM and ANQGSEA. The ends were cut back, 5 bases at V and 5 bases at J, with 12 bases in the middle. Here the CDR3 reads CSVQTGLTEAFF. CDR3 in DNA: TGCAGCGTTCAGACAGGATTGACTGAAGCTTTCTTT.

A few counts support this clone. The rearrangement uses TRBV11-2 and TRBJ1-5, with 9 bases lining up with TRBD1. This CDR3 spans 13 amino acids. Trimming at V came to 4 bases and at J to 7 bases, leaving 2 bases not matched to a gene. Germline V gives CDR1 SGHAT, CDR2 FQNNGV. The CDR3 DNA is TGTGCCAGCAGCTGGGACAGGGACCAGCCCCAGCATTTT. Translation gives CASSWDRDQPQHF.

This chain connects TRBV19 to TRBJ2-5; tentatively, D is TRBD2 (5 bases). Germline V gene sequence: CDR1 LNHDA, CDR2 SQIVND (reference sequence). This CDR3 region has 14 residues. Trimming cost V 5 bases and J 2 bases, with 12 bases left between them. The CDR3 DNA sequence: TGTGCCAGTAGTCCAGTAGCGCGTCAAGAGACCCAGTACTTC. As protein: CASSPVARQETQYF.

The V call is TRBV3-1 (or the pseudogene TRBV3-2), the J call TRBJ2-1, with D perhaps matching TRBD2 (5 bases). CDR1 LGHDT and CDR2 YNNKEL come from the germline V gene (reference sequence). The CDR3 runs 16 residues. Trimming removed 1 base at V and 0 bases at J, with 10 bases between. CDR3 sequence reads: CASSQVRTDSYNEQFF. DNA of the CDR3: TGTGCCAGCAGCCAAGTTCGGACTGACTCCTACAATGAGCAGTTCTTC.

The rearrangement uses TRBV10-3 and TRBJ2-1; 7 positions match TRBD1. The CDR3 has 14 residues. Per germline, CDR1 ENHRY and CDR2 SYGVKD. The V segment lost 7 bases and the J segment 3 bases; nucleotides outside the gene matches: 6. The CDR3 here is CAITGQEHYNEQFF. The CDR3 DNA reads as TGTGCCATCACCGGACAGGAACACTACAATGAGCAGTTCTTC.

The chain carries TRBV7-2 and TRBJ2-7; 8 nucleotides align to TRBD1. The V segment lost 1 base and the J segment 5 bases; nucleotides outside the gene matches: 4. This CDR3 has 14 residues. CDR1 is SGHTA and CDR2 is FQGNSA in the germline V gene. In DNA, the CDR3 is TGTGCCAGCAGCTTAGTAGGACAGGGAAACGAGCAGTACTTC. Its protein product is CASSLVGQGNEQYF.

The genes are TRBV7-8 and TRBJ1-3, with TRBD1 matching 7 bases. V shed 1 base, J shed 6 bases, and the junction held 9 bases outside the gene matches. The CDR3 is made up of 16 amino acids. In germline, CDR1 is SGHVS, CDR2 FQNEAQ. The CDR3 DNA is TGTGCCAGCAGCTTAGAAGGCAGGGGGATCCAAAACACCATATATTTT. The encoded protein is CASSLEGRGIQNTIYF.

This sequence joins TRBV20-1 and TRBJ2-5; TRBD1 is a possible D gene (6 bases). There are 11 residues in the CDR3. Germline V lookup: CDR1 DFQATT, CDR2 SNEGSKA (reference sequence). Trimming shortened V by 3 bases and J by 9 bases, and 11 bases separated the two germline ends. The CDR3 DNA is TGCAGTGCTAGGGACAGCCTGGCCCAGTACTTC. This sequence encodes CSARDSLAQYF.

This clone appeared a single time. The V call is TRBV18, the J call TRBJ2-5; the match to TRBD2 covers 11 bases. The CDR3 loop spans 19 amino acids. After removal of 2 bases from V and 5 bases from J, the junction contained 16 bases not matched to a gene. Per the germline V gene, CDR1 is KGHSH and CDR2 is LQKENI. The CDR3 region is CASSPFPSGGLGFRETQYF. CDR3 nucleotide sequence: TGTGCCAGCTCACCATTTCCTAGCGGGGGGCTAGGTTTTCGGGAGACCCAGTACTTC.

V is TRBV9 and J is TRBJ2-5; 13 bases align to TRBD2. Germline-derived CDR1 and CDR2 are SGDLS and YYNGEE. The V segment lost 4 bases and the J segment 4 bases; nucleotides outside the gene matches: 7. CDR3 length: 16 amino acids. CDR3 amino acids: CASSQTTSGGAETQYF. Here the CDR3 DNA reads TGTGCCAGCAGCCAGACTACTAGCGGGGGGGCAGAGACCCAGTACTTC.

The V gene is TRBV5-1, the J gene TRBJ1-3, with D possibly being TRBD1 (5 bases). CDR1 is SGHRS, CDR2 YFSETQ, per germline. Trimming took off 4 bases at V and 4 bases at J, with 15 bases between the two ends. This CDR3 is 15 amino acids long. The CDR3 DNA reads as TGCGCCAGCAGCCTCACTTCACAGGTGGGAAACACCATATATTTT. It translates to CASSLTSQVGNTIYF.

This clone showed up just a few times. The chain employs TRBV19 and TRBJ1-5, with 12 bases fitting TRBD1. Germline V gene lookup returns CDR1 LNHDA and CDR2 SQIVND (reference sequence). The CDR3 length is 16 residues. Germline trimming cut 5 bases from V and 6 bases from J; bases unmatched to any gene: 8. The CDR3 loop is CASSFRGQGAGQPQHF. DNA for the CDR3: TGTGCCAGTAGTTTCCGGGGACAGGGGGCAGGTCAGCCCCAGCATTTT.

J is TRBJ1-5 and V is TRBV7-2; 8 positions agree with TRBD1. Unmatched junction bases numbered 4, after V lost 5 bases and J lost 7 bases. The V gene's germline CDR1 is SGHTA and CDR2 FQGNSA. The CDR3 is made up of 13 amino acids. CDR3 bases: TGTGCCAGCAGCCCGGACAGGGTGCAGCCCCAGCATTTT. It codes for CASSPDRVQPQHF.

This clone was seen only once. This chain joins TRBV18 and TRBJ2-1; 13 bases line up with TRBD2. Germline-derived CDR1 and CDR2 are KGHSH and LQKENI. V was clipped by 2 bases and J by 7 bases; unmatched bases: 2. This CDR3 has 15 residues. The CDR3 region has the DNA TGTGCCAGCTCACCAGGACTAGCGGGGGCAAATGAGCAGTTCTTC. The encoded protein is CASSPGLAGANEQFF.

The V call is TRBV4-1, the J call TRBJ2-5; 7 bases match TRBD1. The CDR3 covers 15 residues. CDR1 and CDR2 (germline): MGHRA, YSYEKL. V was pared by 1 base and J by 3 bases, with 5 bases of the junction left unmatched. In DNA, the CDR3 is TGCGCCAGCAGCCAAGGACAGGGATTTGAAGAGACCCAGTACTTC. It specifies CASSQGQGFEETQYF.

CDR3 residues: CASSVLPGGTNTGELFF. The DNA of the CDR3 is TGTGCCAGCAGCGTCTTGCCGGGGGGCACGAACACCGGGGAGCTGTTTTTT. The chain combines TRBV9 with TRBJ2-2; possibly TRBD2 for D (7 bases). Germline-derived CDR1 and CDR2 are SGDLS and YYNGEE. The V end lost 2 bases, the J end lost 0 bases, and 14 bases lay between the germline ends. The CDR3 consists of 17 residues.

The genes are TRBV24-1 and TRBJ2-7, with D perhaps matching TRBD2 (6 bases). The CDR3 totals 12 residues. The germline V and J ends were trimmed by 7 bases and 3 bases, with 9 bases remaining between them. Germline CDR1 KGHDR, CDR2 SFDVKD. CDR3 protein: CATSGGHYEQYF. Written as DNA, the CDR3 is TGTGCCACCAGCGGGGGTCACTACGAGCAGTACTTC.

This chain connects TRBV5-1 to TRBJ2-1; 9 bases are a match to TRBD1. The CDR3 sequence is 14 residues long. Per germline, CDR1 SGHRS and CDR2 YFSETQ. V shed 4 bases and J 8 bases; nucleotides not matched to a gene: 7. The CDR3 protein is CASSADRGVDEQFF. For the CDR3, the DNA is TGCGCCAGCAGCGCAGACAGGGGGGTCGATGAGCAGTTCTTC. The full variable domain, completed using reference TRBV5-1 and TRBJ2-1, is KAGVTQTPRYLIKTRGQQVTLSCSPISGHRSVSWYQQTPGQGLQFLFEYFSETQRNKGNFPGRFSGRQFSNSRSEMNVSTLELGDSALYLCASSADRGVDEQFFGPGTRLTVL.

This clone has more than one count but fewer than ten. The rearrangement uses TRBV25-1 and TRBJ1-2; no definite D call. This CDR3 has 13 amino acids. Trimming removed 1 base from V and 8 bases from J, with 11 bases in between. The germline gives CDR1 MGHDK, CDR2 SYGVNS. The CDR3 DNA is TGTGCCAGCAGTGAATTGGCAGGATTAGGCTACACCTTC. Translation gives CASSELAGLGYTF.

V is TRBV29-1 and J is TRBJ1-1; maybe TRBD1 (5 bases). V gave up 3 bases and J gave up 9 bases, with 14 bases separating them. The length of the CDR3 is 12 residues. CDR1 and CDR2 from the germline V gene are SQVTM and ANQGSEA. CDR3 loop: CSVDSGGGKAFF. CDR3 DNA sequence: TGCAGCGTTGATAGTGGGGGAGGGAAAGCTTTCTTT.

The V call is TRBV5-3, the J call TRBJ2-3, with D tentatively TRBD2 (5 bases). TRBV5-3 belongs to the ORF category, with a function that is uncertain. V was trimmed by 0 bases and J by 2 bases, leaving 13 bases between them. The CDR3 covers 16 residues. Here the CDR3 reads CARSLDCGPLTDTQYF. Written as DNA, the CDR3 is TGTGCCAGAAGCTTGGATTGCGGGCCACTCACAGATACGCAGTATTTT.

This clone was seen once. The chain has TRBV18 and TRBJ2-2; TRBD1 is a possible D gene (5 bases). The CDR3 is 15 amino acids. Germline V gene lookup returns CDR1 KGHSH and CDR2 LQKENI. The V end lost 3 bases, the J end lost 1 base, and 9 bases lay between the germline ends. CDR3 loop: CASSPGRVNTGELFF. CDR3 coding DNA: TGTGCCAGCTCACCGGGCAGGGTGAACACCGGGGAGCTGTTTTTT. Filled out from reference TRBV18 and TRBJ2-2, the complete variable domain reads NAGVMQNPRHLVRRRGQEARLRCSPMKGHSHVYWYRQLPEEGLKFMVYLQKENIIDESGMPKERFSAEFPKEGPSILRIQQVVRGDSAAYFCASSPGRVNTGELFFGEGSRLTVL.

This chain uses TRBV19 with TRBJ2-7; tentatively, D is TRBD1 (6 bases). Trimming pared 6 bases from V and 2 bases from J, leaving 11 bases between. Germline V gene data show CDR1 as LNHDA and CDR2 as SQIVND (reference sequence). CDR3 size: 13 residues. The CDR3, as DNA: TGTGCCAGTAGCACGGGACATACCTACGAGCAGTACTTC. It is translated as CASSTGHTYEQYF.

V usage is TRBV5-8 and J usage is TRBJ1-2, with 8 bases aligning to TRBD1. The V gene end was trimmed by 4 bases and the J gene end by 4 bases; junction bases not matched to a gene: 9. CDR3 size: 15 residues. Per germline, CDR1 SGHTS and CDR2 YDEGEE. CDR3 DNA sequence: TGTGCCAGCAGCCTCCTAGGGACAGGACCCTATGGCTACACCTTC. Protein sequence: CASSLLGTGPYGYTF.